This TCR beta chain is from a study of T cells in Graves' hyperthyroidism and ophthalmopathy. On the study more broadly: At initial diagnosis, before any treatment had begun, peripheral blood was obtained.

Disease lasting under 3 months, a NOSPECS grade of at least 4, and a Clinical Activity Score of at least 3 were features of the ophthalmopathy patients. Clinical symptoms, serum thyroxine and TRAb, thyroid ultrasound and orbital computed tomography were used for the diagnoses. This clonotype was seen ten or more times. The CDR3 extends over 17 amino acids. Germline CDR1 is SQVTM and CDR2 is ANQGSEA. Trimming took 2 bases from V and 0 from J; bases not matched to a gene: 10. TCR beta CDR3 sequences were amplified from RNA transcripts. Carried out on the TCR CDR3, a first-round RT-PCR used the HTBI primer set. One entry per CDR3 protein results from TCRdb running MiXCR on the multiplex PCR reads. In the table there are hundreds of thousands of distinct CDR3 sequences, about 14% of which are singletons.

The chain recombines TRBV29-1 with TRBJ2-1; 7 bases agree with TRBD1. This clonotype was sampled from a woman between 50 and 59 years old with Graves' ophthalmopathy. The sample comprised blood. DNA of the CDR3: TGCAGCGTTGAATCGGTACAGGGGCCAAGCTCCTACAATGAGCAGTTCTTC. Its translation is CSVESVQGPSSYNEQFF.